This TCR beta chain was captured by sequencing in a study of T cell responses to AZD1222 COVID-19 vaccine. Findings and caveats of the study: Most donors were white British, females outnumbered males, and clonal diversity was possibly underestimated. Of spike-specific TCRs, nearly half reportedly target regions left unmutated in variants.

For this clone: Its antigen is as yet unknown.

Trimming cost V 6 bases and J 8 bases, with 19 bases left between them. CDR3 length: 14 residues. The germline V gene encodes CDR1 SNHLY and CDR2 FYNNEI. Assay: immunoSEQ multiplex PCR; the TCRdb copy retains only in-frame clones and omits some. This sample has some 130,000 clones, with 70% to 90% found just once. This TCR was sampled from an adult in good health. The chain uses TRBV2 and TRBJ1-1; weak D call: TRBD1 (5 bases). This specimen consisted of peripheral blood, obtained on day 0 of AZD1222 vaccination. This CDR3 is CASRWGPSEQEAFF. CDR3 nucleotides: TGTGCCAGCAGATGGGGACCCTCCGAACAGGAAGCTTTCTTT.